This note documents a single T cell receptor beta chain sequence. This sample stems from a study of T cells after posttransplantation cyclophosphamide. Busulfan-fludarabine conditioning, marrow transplant, and cyclophosphamide on days +3 and +4 were administered. Produced via immunoSEQ multiplex PCR; TCRdb's table is partial and in-frame only. Altogether approximately 39,000 clones are present, roughly 78% being singletons, with the ten largest covering roughly 8.3%. Germline CDR1 and CDR2: SEHNR and FQNEAQ (reference sequence). The CDR3 has 17 residues. V was shortened by 1 base and J by 1 base, with 11 bases between the two germline ends.

The receptor was isolated from a female patient between 40 and 50 years old who received an allogeneic stem cell transplant from a related donor, was CMV-positive, and had no GVHD. Some T cells may arise from the graft donor. The chain has TRBV7-9 and TRBJ2-6; tentative D call: TRBD1 (6 bases). The material was CD4+ T cells sorted from blood, obtained approximately 2,000 days after a stem cell transplant with posttransplant cyclophosphamide. The CDR3 region has the DNA TGTGCCAGCAGCTTAGGGTCCACAGGGTCTGGGGCCAACGTCCTGACTTTC. Translation gives CASSLGSTGSGANVLTF.